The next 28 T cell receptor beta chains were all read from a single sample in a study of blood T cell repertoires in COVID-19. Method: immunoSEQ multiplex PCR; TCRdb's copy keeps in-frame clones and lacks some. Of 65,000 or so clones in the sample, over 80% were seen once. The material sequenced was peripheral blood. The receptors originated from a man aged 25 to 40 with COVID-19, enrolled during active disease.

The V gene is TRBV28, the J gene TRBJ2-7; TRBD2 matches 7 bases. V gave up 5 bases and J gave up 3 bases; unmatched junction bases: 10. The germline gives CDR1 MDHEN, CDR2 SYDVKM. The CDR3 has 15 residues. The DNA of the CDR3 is TGTGCCAGCAGTCCCGCCCGGGACTACCACTACGAGCAGTACTTC. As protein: CASSPARDYHYEQYF.

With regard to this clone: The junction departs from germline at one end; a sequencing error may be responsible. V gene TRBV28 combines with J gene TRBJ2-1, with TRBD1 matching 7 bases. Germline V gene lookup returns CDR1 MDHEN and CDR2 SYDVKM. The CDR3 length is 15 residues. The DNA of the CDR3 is TGTGCCAGCAGTGATCCCGGGACAGTGTACAGTGAGCAGTTCTTC. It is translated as CASSDPGTVYSEQFF. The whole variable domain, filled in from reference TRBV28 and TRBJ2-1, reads DVKVTQSSRYLVKRTGEKVFLECVQDMDHENMFWYRQDPGLGLRLIYFSYDVKMKEKGDIPEGYSVSREKKERFSLILESASTNQTSMYLCASSDPGTVYSEQFFGPGTRLTVL.

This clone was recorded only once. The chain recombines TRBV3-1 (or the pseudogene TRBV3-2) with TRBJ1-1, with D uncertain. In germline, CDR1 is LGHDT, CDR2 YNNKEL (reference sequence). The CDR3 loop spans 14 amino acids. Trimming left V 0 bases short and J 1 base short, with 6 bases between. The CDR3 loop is CASSQEAENTEAFF. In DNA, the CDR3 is TGTGCCAGCAGCCAAGAGGCAGAGAACACTGAAGCTTTCTTT.

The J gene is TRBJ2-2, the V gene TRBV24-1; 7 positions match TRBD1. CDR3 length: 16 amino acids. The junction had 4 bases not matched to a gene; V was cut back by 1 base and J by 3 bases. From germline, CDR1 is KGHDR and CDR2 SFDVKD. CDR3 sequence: CATSDFLGQDTGELFF. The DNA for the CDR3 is TGTGCCACCAGTGATTTCCTCGGACAGGACACCGGGGAGCTGTTTTTT.

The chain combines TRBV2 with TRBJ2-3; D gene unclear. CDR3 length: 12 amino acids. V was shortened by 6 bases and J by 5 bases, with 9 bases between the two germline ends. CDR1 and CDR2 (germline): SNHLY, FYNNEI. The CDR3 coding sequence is TGTGCCAGCAGATACAGCCAAGATACGCAGTATTTT. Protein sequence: CASRYSQDTQYF.

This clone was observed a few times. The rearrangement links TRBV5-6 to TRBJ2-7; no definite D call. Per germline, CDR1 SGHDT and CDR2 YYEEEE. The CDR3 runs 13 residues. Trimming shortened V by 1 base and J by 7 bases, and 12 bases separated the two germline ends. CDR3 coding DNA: TGTGCCAGCAGCTTGACAGCCGGTAAGGAGCAGTACTTC. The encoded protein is CASSLTAGKEQYF.

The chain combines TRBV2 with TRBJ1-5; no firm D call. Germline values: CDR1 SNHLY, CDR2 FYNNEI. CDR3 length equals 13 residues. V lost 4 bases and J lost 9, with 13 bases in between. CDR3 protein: CASSADNDSPQHF. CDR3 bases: TGTGCCAGCAGTGCAGACAACGATTCGCCCCAGCATTTT.

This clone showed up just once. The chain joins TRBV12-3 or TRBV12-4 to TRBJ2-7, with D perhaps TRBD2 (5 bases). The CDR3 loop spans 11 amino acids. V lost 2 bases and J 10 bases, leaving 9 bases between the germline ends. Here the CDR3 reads CASSLRREQYF. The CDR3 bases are TGTGCCAGCAGTTTACGCCGGGAACAGTACTTC.

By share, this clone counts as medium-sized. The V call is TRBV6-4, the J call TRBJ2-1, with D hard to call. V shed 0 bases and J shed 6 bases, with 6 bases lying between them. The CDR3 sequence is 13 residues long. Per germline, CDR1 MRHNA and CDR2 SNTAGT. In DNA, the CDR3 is TGTGCCAGCAGTGACTCCCGGGTCAATGAGCAGTTCTTC. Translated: CASSDSRVNEQFF.

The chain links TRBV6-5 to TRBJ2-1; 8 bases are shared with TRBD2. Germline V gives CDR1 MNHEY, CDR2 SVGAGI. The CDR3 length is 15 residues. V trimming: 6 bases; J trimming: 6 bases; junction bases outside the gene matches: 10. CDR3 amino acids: CASRPGLGESNEQFF. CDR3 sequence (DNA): TGTGCCAGCAGACCGGGACTAGGGGAGTCCAATGAGCAGTTCTTC.

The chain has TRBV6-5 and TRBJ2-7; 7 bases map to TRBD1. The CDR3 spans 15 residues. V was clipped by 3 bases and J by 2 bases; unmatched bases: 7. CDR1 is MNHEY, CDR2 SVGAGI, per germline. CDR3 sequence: CASSYTGAPAYEQYF. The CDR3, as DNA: TGTGCCAGCAGTTATACAGGGGCTCCGGCCTACGAGCAGTACTTC.

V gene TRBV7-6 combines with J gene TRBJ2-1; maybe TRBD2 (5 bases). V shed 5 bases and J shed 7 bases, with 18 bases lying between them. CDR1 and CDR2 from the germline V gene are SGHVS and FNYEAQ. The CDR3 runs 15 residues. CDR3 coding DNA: TGTGCCAGCAGCCCGCGGAGGCTGGGAGCAAATGAGCAGTTCTTC. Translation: CASSPRRLGANEQFF.

The chain's CDR3 is CASSQIGSTGELFF. CDR3 DNA sequence: TGTGCCAGCAGCCAGATTGGGAGCACCGGGGAGCTGTTTTTT. The rearrangement links TRBV11-2 to TRBJ2-2; maybe TRBD2 (5 bases). The germline V and J ends were trimmed by 5 bases and 4 bases, with 11 bases remaining between them. The CDR3 length is 14 residues. CDR1 and CDR2 (germline): SGHAT, FQNNGV.

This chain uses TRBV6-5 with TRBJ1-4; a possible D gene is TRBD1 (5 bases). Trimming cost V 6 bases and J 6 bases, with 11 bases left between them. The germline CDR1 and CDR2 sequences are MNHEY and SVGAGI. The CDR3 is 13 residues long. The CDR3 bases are TGTGCCAGCAGCGTACAGGTGGATGAAAAACTGTTTTTT. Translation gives CASSVQVDEKLFF.

The CDR3, as DNA: TGTGCCAGCAGCTCGGACAGGGCAACTAATGAAAAACTGTTTTTT. This encodes CASSSDRATNEKLFF. The chain combines TRBV7-9 with TRBJ1-4, with 8 bases identical to TRBD1. This CDR3 contains 15 residues. Germline-derived CDR1 and CDR2 are SEHNR and FQNEAQ (reference sequence). Trimming at V came to 4 bases and at J to 0 bases, leaving 1 base not matched to a gene.

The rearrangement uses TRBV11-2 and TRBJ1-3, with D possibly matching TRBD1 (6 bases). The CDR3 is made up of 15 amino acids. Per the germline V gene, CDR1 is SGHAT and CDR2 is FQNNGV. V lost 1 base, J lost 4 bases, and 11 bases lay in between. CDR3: CASSLVTGKGNTIYF. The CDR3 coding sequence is TGTGCCAGCAGCTTAGTCACAGGGAAGGGAAACACCATATATTTT.

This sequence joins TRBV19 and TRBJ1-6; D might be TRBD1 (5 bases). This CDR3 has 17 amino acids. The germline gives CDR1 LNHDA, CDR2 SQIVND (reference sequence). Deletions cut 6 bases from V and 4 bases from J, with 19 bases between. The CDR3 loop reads CASSPIRGSAYNSPLHF. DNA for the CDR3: TGTGCCAGTAGCCCTATTAGGGGCAGCGCTTATAATTCACCCCTCCACTTT.

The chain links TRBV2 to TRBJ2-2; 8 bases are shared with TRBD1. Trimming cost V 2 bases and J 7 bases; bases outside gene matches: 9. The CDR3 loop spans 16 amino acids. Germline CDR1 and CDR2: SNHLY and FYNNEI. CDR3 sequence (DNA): TGTGCCAGCAGTGAACGAGGACAGGGAACCGGCGGGGAGCTGTTTTTT. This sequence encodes CASSERGQGTGGELFF. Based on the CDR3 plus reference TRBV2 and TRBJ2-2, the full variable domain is EPEVTQTPSHQVTQMGQEVILRCVPISNHLYFYWYRQILGQKVEFLVSFYNNEISEKSEIFDDQFSVERPDGSNFTLKIRSTKLEDSAMYFCASSERGQGTGGELFFGEGSRLTVL.

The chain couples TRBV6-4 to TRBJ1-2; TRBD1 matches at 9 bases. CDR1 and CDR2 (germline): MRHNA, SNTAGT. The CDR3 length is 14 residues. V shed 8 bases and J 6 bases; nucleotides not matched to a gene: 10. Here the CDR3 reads CASRRDREVDGYTF. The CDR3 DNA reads TGTGCCAGCCGCCGGGACAGGGAGGTCGATGGCTACACCTTC.

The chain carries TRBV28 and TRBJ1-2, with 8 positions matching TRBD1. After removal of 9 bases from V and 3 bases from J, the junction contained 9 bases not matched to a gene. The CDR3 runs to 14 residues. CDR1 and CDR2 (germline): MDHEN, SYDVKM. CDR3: CASESQGADYGYTF. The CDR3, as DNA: TGTGCCAGTGAATCCCAGGGGGCTGACTATGGCTACACCTTC.

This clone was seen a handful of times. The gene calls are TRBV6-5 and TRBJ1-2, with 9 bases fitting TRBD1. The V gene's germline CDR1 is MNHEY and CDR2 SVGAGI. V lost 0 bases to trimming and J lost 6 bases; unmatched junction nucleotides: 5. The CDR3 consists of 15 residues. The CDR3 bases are TGTGCCAGCAGTTACTCAGGACAGGGGAGGAATGGCTACACCTTC. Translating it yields CASSYSGQGRNGYTF.

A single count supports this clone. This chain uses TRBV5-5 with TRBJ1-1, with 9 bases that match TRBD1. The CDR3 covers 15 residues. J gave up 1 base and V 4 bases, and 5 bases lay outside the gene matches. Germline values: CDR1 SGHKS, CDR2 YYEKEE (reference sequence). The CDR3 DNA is TGTGCCAGCAGCATACGGACAGGGGCGAACACTGAAGCTTTCTTT. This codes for CASSIRTGANTEAFF.

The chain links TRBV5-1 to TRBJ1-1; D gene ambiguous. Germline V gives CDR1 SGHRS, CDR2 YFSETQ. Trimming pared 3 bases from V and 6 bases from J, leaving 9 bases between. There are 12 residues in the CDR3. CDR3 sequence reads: CASSSDTAEAFF. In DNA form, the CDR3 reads TGCGCCAGCAGCTCCGACACGGCTGAAGCTTTCTTT.

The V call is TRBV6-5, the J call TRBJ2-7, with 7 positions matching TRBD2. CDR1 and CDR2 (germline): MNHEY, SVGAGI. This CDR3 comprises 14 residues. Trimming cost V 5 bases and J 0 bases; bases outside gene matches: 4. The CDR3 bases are TGTGCCAGCAGTCACGGGACTACCTCCTACGAGCAGTACTTC. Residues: CASSHGTTSYEQYF.

Here the CDR3 DNA reads TGTGCCAGCAGCTTTGGGTCCCGGGGATCCTACAATGAGCAGTTCTTC. It codes for CASSFGSRGSYNEQFF. This chain connects TRBV7-6 to TRBJ2-1, with a weak D call TRBD2 (5 bases). Germline assignment: CDR1 SGHVS and CDR2 FNYEAQ. Trimming removed 3 bases at V and 1 base at J, with 13 bases between. This CDR3 has 16 amino acids. Combining the CDR3 with reference TRBV7-6 and TRBJ2-1 gives the whole variable domain GAGVSQSPRYKVTKRGQDVALRCDPISGHVSLYWYRQALGQGPEFLTYFNYEAQQDKSGLPNDRFSAERPEGSISTLTIQRTEQRDSAMYRCASSFGSRGSYNEQFFGPGTRLTVL.

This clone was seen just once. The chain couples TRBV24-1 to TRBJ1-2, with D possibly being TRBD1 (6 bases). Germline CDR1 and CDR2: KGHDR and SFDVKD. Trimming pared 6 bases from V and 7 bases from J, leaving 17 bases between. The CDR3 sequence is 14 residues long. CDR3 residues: CATSTGQLAGGYTF. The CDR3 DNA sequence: TGTGCCACCAGTACGGGACAACTGGCCGGTGGCTACACCTTC.

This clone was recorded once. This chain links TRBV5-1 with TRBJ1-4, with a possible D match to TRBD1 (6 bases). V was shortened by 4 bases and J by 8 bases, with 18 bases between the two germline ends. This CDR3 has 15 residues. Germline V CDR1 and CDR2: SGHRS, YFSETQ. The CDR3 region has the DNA TGCGCCAGCAGCGTCCAGGGGATAGGTTCCGAAAAACTGTTTTTT. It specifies CASSVQGIGSEKLFF.

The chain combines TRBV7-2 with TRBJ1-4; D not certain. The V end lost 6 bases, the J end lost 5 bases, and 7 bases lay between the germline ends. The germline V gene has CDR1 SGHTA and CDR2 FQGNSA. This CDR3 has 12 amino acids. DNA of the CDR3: TGTGCCAGCAGAGCGGCCAATGAAAAACTGTTTTTT. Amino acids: CASRAANEKLFF.